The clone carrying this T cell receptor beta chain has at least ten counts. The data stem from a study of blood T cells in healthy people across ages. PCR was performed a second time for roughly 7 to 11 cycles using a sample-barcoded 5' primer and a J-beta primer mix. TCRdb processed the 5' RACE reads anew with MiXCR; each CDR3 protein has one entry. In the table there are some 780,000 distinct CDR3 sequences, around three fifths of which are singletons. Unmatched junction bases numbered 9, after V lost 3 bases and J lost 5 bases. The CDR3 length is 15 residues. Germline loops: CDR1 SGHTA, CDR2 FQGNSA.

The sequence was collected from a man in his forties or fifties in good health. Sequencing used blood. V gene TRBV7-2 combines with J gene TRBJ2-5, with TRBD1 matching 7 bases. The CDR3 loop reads CASSLWYRGGETQYF. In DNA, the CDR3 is TGTGCCAGCAGCTTGTGGTACAGGGGTGGCGAGACCCAGTACTTC.